The clone carrying this TCR beta chain appeared a single time. As yet, its antigen is unknown. The source of the sample is a study of long-term antiretroviral therapy in people with HIV. This CDR3 is built from 15 residues. Trimming took 5 bases from V and 1 from J, leaving 12 bases between them. In germline, CDR1 is LNHNV, CDR2 YYDKDF (reference sequence). The study's findings and limits: All time points showed a repertoire dominated by clones expanded before ART. HIV repertoires spanned tighter CDR3 length ranges than controls did.

The immunoSEQ assay was v3.0, run at survey level. Repertoires were generated with immunoSEQ multiplex PCR, while TCRdb's copy carries only in-frame clones and drops some. Of about 43,000 clones in the sample, 86% were seen once. The receptor was derived from a woman between 45 and 60 years old with HIV. The material sequenced was unsorted PBMCs, taken 0.1 years before starting antiretroviral therapy. V and J are TRBV15 and TRBJ2-4; D may correspond to TRBD1 or TRBD2 (5 bases each). The CDR3 region has the DNA TGTGCCACCAGCGTCTCGGGACCCGCCAAAAACATTCAGTACTTC. Translation: CATSVSGPAKNIQYF.